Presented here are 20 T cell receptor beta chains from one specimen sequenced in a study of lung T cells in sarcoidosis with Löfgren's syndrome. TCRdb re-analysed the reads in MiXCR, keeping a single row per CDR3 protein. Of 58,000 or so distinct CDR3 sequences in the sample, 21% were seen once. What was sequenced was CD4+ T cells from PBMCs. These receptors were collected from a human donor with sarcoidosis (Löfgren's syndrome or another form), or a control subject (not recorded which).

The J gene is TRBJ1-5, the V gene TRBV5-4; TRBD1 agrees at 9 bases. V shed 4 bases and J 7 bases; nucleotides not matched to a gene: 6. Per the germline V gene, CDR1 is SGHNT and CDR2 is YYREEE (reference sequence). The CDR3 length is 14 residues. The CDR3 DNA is TGTGCCAGCAGCATAGACAGGGGGAGCCAGCCCCAGCATTTT. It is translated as CASSIDRGSQPQHF.

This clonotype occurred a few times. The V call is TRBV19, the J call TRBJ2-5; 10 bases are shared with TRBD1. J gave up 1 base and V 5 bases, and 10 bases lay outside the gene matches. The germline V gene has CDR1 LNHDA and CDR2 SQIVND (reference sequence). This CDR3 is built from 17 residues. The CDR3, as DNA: TGTGCCAGTAGTGTGAGACAGGGGGCGCAGCCCCAAGAGACCCAGTACTTC. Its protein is CASSVRQGAQPQETQYF.

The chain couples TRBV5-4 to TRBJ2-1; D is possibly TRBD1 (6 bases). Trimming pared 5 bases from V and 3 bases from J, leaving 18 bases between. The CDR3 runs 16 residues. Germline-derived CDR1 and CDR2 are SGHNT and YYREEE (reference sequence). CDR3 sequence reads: CASRTGSTAVYNEQFF. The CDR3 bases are TGTGCCAGCAGGACAGGCTCGACTGCAGTCTACAATGAGCAGTTCTTC.

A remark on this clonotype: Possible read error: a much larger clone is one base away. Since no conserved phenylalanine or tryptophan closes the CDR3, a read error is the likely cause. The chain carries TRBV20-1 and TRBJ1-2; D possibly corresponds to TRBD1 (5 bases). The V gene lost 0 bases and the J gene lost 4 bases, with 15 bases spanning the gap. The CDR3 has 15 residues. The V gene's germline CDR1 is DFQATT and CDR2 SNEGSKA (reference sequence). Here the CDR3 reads CSARDRAGLLYGYTL. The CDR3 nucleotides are TGCAGTGCTAGAGATCGGGCAGGGCTTCTCTATGGCTACACCCTC.

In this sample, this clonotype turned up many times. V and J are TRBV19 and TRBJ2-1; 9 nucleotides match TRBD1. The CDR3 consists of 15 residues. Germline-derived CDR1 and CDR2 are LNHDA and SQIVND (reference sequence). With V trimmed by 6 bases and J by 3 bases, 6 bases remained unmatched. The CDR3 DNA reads TGTGCCAGTAGCCCGACAGGGGGTAGCTACAATGAGCAGTTCTTC. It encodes CASSPTGGSYNEQFF.

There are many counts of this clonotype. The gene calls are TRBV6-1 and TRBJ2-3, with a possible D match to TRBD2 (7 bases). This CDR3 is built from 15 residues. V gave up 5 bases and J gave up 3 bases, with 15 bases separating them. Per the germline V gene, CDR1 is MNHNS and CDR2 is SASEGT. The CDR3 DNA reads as TGTGCCAGCAGTCGCCAGGGGAGGGTTACAGATACGCAGTATTTT. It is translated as CASSRQGRVTDTQYF.

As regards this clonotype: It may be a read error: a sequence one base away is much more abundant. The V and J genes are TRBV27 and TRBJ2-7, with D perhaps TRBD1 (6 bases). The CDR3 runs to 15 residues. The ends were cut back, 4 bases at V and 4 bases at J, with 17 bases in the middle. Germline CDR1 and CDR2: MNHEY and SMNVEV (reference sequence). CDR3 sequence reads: CASSWGARGSYEQYF. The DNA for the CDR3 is TGTGCCAGCAGTTGGGGCGCGAGGGGGTCGTACGAGCAGTACTTC.

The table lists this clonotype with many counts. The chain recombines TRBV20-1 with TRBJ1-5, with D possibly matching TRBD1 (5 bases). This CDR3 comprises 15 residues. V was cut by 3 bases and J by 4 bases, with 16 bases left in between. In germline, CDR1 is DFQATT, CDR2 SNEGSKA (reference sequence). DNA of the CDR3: TGCAGTGCTAGGACAGCGGCCGCTGGAAATCAGCCCCAGCATTTT. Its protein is CSARTAAAGNQPQHF.

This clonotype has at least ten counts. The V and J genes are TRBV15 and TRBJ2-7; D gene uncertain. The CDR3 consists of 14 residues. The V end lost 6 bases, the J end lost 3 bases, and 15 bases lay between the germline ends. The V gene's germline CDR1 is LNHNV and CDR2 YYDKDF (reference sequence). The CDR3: CATSSKGRGYEQYF. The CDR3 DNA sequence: TGTGCCACCAGTTCGAAAGGACGCGGCTACGAGCAGTACTTC.

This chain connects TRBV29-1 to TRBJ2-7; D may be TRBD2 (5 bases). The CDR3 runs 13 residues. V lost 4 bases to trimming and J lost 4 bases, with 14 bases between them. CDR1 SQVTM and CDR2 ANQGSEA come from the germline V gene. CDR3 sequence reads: CSVALGSRYEQYF. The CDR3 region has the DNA TGCAGCGTTGCTTTGGGGAGTCGGTACGAGCAGTACTTC.

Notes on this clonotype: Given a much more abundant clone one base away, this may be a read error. CDR3: CASSQYVVTTGDTIYF. CDR3 sequence (DNA): TGTGCCAGCAGCCAATATGTTGTCACAACTGGAGACACCATATATTTT. This sequence joins TRBV14 and TRBJ1-3; D is uncertain. Germline values: CDR1 SGHDN, CDR2 FVKESK. The CDR3 extends over 16 amino acids.

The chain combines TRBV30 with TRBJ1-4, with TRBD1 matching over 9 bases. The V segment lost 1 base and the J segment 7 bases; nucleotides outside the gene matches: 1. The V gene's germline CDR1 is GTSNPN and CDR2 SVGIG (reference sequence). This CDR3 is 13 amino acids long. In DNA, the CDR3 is TGTGCCTGGAGTGGGGACAGGGTTGAAAAACTGTTTTTT. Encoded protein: CAWSGDRVEKLFF.

The CDR3 loop is CASSSPVGGGNEQFF. CDR3 DNA sequence: TGTGCCAGTAGTAGTCCAGTGGGAGGTGGCAATGAGCAGTTCTTC. V usage is TRBV19 and J usage is TRBJ2-1; possibly TRBD2 for D (6 bases). CDR1 is LNHDA and CDR2 is SQIVND in the germline V gene (reference sequence). This CDR3 has 15 amino acids. The ends were cut back, 4 bases at V and 6 bases at J, with 16 bases in the middle. Looking up the rest from reference TRBV19 and TRBJ2-1 gives the full variable domain: DGGITQSPKYLFRKEGQNVTLSCEQNLNHDAMYWYRQDPGQGLRLIYYSQIVNDFQKGDIAEGYSVSREKKESFPLTVTSAQKNPTAFYLCASSSPVGGGNEQFFGPGTRLTVL.

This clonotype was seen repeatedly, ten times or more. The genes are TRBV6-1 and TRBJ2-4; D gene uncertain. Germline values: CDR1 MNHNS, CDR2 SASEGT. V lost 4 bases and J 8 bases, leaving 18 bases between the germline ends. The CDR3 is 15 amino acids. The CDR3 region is CASSARPAPIDIQYF. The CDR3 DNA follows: TGTGCCAGCAGTGCCCGACCCGCACCCATTGACATTCAGTACTTC.

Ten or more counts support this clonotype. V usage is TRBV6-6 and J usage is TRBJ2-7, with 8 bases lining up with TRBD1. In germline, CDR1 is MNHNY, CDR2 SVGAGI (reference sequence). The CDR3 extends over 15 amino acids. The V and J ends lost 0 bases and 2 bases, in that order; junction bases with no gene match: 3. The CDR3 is CASSYSGTGTYEQYF. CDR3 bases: TGTGCCAGCAGTTACTCCGGGACAGGAACCTACGAGCAGTACTTC.

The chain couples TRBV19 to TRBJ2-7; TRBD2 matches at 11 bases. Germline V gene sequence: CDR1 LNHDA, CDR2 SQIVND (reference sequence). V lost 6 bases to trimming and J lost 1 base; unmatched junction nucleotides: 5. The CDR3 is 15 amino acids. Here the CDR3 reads CASRATSGGSYEQYF. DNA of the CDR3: TGTGCCAGTAGGGCTACTAGCGGGGGATCCTACGAGCAGTACTTC.

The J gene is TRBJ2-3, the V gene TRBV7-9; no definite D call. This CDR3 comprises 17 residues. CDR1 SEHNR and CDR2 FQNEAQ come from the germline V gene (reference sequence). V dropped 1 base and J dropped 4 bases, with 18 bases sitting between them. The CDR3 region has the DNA TGTGCCAGCAGCTTAGAGGGTAGAACCGTCCGGGCAGATACGCAGTATTTT. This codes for CASSLEGRTVRADTQYF.

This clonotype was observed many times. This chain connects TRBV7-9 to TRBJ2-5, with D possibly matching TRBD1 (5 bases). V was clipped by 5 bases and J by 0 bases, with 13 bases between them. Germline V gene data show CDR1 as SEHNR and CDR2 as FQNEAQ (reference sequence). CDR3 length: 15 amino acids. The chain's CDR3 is CASSEGHLDQETQYF. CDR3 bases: TGTGCCAGCAGCGAAGGACACCTAGACCAAGAGACCCAGTACTTC.

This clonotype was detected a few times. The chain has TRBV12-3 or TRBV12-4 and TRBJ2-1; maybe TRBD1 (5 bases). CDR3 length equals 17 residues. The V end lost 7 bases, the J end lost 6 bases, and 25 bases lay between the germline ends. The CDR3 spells CASIGPLGEPPFNEQFF. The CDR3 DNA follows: TGTGCCAGCATAGGGCCATTAGGGGAACCTCCGTTCAATGAGCAGTTCTTC.

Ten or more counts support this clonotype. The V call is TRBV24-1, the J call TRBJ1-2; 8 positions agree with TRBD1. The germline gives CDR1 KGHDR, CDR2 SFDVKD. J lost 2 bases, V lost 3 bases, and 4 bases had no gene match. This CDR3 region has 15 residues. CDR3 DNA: TGTGCCACCAGTGATACCCGGGACAGGAACTATGGCTACACCTTC. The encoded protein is CATSDTRDRNYGYTF.